Following are 30 T cell receptor beta chains from one sample sequenced in a study of blood T cells in healthy people across ages. Using a J-beta primer mix together with a sample-barcoded 5' primer, a second PCR was run for roughly 7 to 11 cycles. MiXCR was run by TCRdb on the 5' RACE reads, yielding one entry per CDR3 protein. The sample yields about 1.6 million distinct CDR3 sequences, about 32% seen once. Sequenced input: blood. Receptors originate from a woman aged 25-40 years in good health.

The chain uses TRBV5-1 and TRBJ2-4; D might be TRBD1 (5 bases). The J call may be mistaken, given a closer DNA end match to TRBJ2-7. Germline-derived CDR1 and CDR2 are SGHRS and YFSETQ. This CDR3 contains 15 residues. The CDR3 loop is CASSLDSRQGYEQYF. The CDR3 nucleotides read TGCGCCAGCAGCTTGGACTCTAGGCAGGGCTACGAGCAGTACTTC.

The V and J genes are TRBV27 and TRBJ1-6; D is ambiguous. V dropped 3 bases and J dropped 8 bases, with 11 bases sitting between them. There are 14 residues in the CDR3. Germline loops: CDR1 MNHEY, CDR2 SMNVEV (reference sequence). The CDR3 DNA follows: TGTGCCAGCAGTTTGCGGGTCGCCTATTCACCCCTCCACTTT. It yields the protein CASSLRVAYSPLHF.

Details on this clonotype: A single base separates this from a much larger clone, so it may be a read error. The chain is built from TRBV4-2 and TRBJ2-3; either TRBD1 or TRBD2 may fit D (5 bases each). The CDR3 is made up of 16 amino acids. Germline CDR1 reads LGHNA; CDR2 reads YNFKEQ. In nucleotides, the CDR3 is TGTGCCAGCAGCCAAGATCTTCTAGCTAGCACAGGTACGCAGTATTTT. Translated: CASSQDLLASTGTQYF.

This clonotype has more than one count but fewer than ten. The chain employs TRBV6-6 and TRBJ2-7, with D tentatively TRBD2 (6 bases). V lost 2 bases to trimming and J lost 3 bases, with 17 bases between them. Per the germline V gene, CDR1 is MNHNY and CDR2 is SVGAGI (reference sequence). The CDR3 has 16 amino acids. CDR3 bases: TGTGCCAGCAGTTACGCGAGGGACTTACCGGTCTACGAGCAGTACTTC. It codes for CASSYARDLPVYEQYF.

The chain is built from TRBV25-1 and TRBJ2-7; a possible D gene is TRBD1 (6 bases). This CDR3 spans 12 amino acids. Germline V gene sequence: CDR1 MGHDK, CDR2 SYGVNS. The ends were cut back, 4 bases at V and 5 bases at J, with 9 bases in the middle. The CDR3 sequence is CASSGQVHEQYF. DNA of the CDR3: TGTGCCAGCAGTGGACAGGTCCACGAGCAGTACTTC.

This clonotype was found a few times. The chain uses TRBV11-2 and TRBJ1-2; 12 nucleotides agree with TRBD1. The CDR3 loop spans 15 amino acids. The germline V gene encodes CDR1 SGHAT and CDR2 FQNNGV. Trimming removed 5 bases from V and 7 bases from J; junction bases left unmatched: 8. CDR3 sequence: CASSRSGQGAVGYTF. CDR3 DNA sequence: TGTGCCAGCAGCCGTTCGGGACAGGGGGCTGTTGGCTACACCTTC.

V usage is TRBV20-1 and J usage is TRBJ1-1; weak D call: TRBD1 (5 bases). This CDR3 region has 14 residues. Germline V gene data show CDR1 as DFQATT and CDR2 as SNEGSKA (reference sequence). V was clipped by 1 base and J by 5 bases, with 14 bases between them. The CDR3 loop is CSARGFLQGTEAFF. CDR3 DNA: TGCAGTGCTAGAGGTTTCCTGCAGGGTACTGAAGCTTTCTTT.

Ten or more counts support this clonotype. The chain combines TRBV29-1 with TRBJ2-5; D may be TRBD2 (6 bases). This CDR3 has 12 residues. V dropped 8 bases and J dropped 4 bases, with 14 bases sitting between them. Germline lookup yields CDR1 SQVTM and CDR2 ANQGSEA. CDR3 in amino acids: CSTLMGGETQYF. CDR3 bases: TGCAGCACACTGATGGGGGGAGAGACCCAGTACTTC. Looking up the rest from reference TRBV29-1 and TRBJ2-5 gives the full variable domain: SAVISQKPSRDICQRGTSLTIQCQVDSQVTMMFWYRQQPGQSLTLIATANQGSEATYESGFVIDKFPISRPNLTFSTLTVSNMSPEDSSIYLCSTLMGGETQYFGPGTRLLVL.

The V gene is TRBV3-1, the J gene TRBJ2-1; a weak D match, TRBD2 (6 bases). Trimming left V 2 bases short and J 8 bases short, with 22 bases between. This CDR3 has 17 amino acids. Germline V gene data show CDR1 as LGHDT and CDR2 as YNNKEL (reference sequence). The DNA for the CDR3 is TGTGCCAGCAGCCAATACCCAAGGGAGGCCTTCTCTCATGAGCAGTTCTTC. Its translation: CASSQYPREAFSHEQFF.

The sample holds a few counts of this clonotype. This rearrangement joins TRBV9 to TRBJ2-3; 9 bases are a match to TRBD2. This CDR3 comprises 16 residues. The V segment lost 0 bases and the J segment 2 bases; nucleotides outside the gene matches: 4. Per the germline V gene, CDR1 is SGDLS and CDR2 is YYNGEE. The CDR3 coding sequence is TGTGCCAGCAGCGTAGAACTAGCGGGCTACACAGATACGCAGTATTTT. Translated: CASSVELAGYTDTQYF.

The V gene is TRBV27, the J gene TRBJ2-1; D is tentatively TRBD1 or TRBD2 (5 bases each). Trimming removed 5 bases at V and 7 bases at J, with 9 bases between. Germline CDR1 MNHEY, CDR2 SMNVEV (reference sequence). The CDR3 totals 12 residues. The CDR3 DNA sequence: TGTGCCAGCAGTCACGGGGCAAATGAGCAGTTCTTC. This gives the protein CASSHGANEQFF.

For this clonotype: Mismatch with germline at one junction end may stem from a read error. The chain combines TRBV12-3 or TRBV12-4 with TRBJ2-3; 10 nucleotides align to TRBD1. The length of the CDR3 is 14 residues. The CDR3 region has the DNA TGTGTCAGCACCGACAGGGGGCTTGAAGATACGCAGTATTTT. Amino acids: CVSTDRGLEDTQYF.

In this sample, this clonotype turned up many times. The chain joins TRBV7-3 to TRBJ2-7; 7 bases align to TRBD2. The CDR3 runs to 13 residues. CDR1 and CDR2 (germline): SGHTA, FQGTGA. The trim removed 5 bases at V and 5 bases at J, leaving 6 bases unmatched. This CDR3 is CASSPWGGNEQYF. CDR3 nucleotides: TGTGCCAGCAGCCCCTGGGGGGGGAACGAGCAGTACTTC.

The J gene is TRBJ2-1, the V gene TRBV20-1; 7 nucleotides agree with TRBD1. After removal of 6 bases from V and 0 bases from J, the junction contained 5 bases not matched to a gene. This CDR3 contains 14 residues. CDR1 and CDR2 (germline): DFQATT, SNEGSKA (reference sequence). CDR3 sequence (DNA): TGCAGTGCCACGACAGGGAGCTCCTACAATGAGCAGTTCTTC. Amino acids: CSATTGSSYNEQFF.

This clonotype was observed a handful of times. The V and J genes are TRBV5-1 and TRBJ2-7, with 7 bases matching TRBD1. Trimming removed 4 bases from V and 6 bases from J; junction bases left unmatched: 10. Germline CDR1 reads SGHRS; CDR2 reads YFSETQ. The length of the CDR3 is 14 residues. The chain's CDR3 is CASSLSSGTVEQYF. CDR3 in DNA: TGCGCCAGCAGCCTAAGTTCCGGGACAGTCGAGCAGTACTTC.

This clonotype has more than one count but fewer than ten. CDR3 coding DNA: TGTGCCAGCAGCGCCGGGACAGGGTTCGGTTCAGATACGCAGTATTTT. Its translation: CASSAGTGFGSDTQYF. This chain connects TRBV9 to TRBJ2-3; 9 nucleotides match TRBD1. V shed 3 bases, J shed 4 bases, and the junction held 9 bases outside the gene matches. The CDR3 runs 16 residues. CDR1 is SGDLS and CDR2 is YYNGEE in the germline V gene.

This chain connects TRBV18 to TRBJ1-1; no firm D call. Germline V gives CDR1 KGHSH, CDR2 LQKENI. The CDR3 is 14 amino acids. The V end lost 6 bases, the J end lost 1 base, and 12 bases lay between the germline ends. The CDR3 DNA sequence: TGTGCCAGCTCCTCCGCCGCGGAGAACACTGAAGCTTTCTTT. This gives the protein CASSSAAENTEAFF.

This chain connects TRBV6-9 to TRBJ2-5; D call uncertain. Near its end, the DNA agrees better with TRBJ2-7, so the J call may be wrong. The CDR3 spans 11 residues. The germline CDR1 and CDR2 sequences are MNHGY and SVAAGI. Here the CDR3 reads CASSYTGEQYF. Here the CDR3 DNA reads TGTGCCAGCAGTTATACGGGCGAGCAGTACTTC.

Many counts were recorded for this clonotype. The V gene is TRBV7-2, the J gene TRBJ2-7; D unresolved. Per germline, CDR1 SGHTA and CDR2 FQGNSA. Trimming took 3 bases from V and 2 from J, leaving 14 bases between them. The CDR3 is made up of 15 amino acids. The CDR3 loop reads CASSLGGGAAYEQYF. CDR3 DNA sequence: TGTGCCAGCAGCTTGGGTGGCGGAGCCGCCTACGAGCAGTACTTC.

A few counts support this clonotype. The chain uses TRBV7-6 and TRBJ1-2; 9 bases match TRBD1. CDR1 is SGHVS, CDR2 FNYEAQ, per germline. V lost 4 bases and J lost 6; bases outside the gene matches: 6. The CDR3 is made up of 14 amino acids. The CDR3 loop is CASSSTGGTNGYTF. In DNA form, the CDR3 reads TGTGCCAGCAGCTCAACAGGGGGCACCAATGGCTACACCTTC.

In its sample, this clonotype was seen many times. The CDR3 sequence is CSVDGVWGGNVLPSGTQYF. The CDR3 nucleotides read TGCAGCGTTGATGGGGTGTGGGGCGGGAACGTCCTCCCCTCAGGGACCCAGTACTTC. The chain carries TRBV29-1 and TRBJ2-5; weak D call: TRBD2 (6 bases). V lost 3 bases and J lost 7, with 33 bases in between. The CDR3 length is 19 residues. The germline CDR1 and CDR2 sequences are SQVTM and ANQGSEA.

This chain uses TRBV12-5 with TRBJ1-2; D call uncertain. Germline V gene lookup returns CDR1 LGHNT and CDR2 FRNRAP. The CDR3 contains 17 residues. V was pared by 3 bases and J by 0 bases, with 17 bases between. CDR3: CASGLDILDLANYGYTF. In nucleotides, the CDR3 is TGTGCTAGTGGTTTAGACATTCTTGACCTAGCTAACTATGGCTACACCTTC. The complete variable domain, with remaining parts taken from reference TRBV12-5 and TRBJ1-2, reads DARVTQTPRHKVTEMGQEVTMRCQPILGHNTVFWYRQTMMQGLELLAYFRNRAPLDDSGMPKDRFSAEMPDATLATLKIQPSEPRDSAVYFCASGLDILDLANYGYTFGSGTRLTVV.

This clonotype was observed a handful of times. This sequence joins TRBV24-1 and TRBJ1-5; no clear D gene. This CDR3 has 13 residues. CDR1 KGHDR and CDR2 SFDVKD come from the germline V gene. V dropped 2 bases and J dropped 2 bases, with 3 bases sitting between them. As DNA, the CDR3 is TGTGCCACCAGTGATTCGCGCAATCAGCCCCAGCATTTT. This codes for CATSDSRNQPQHF.

CDR3 sequence: CASSGLLAGEGTQYF. The CDR3 bases are TGTGCCAGCAGCGGCCTACTAGCGGGAGAAGGGACCCAGTACTTC. The chain joins TRBV11-1 to TRBJ2-5; 11 bases align to TRBD2. This CDR3 spans 15 amino acids. CDR1 and CDR2 from the germline V gene are SGHAT and FQDESV (reference sequence). V dropped 5 bases and J dropped 7; count of bases not matched to a gene: 9.

The chain combines TRBV30 with TRBJ1-1; D not resolved. V lost 3 bases and J 6 bases, leaving 11 bases between the germline ends. This CDR3 spans 12 amino acids. From germline, CDR1 is GTSNPN and CDR2 SVGIG (reference sequence). The CDR3: CAWRVGSPEAFF. The CDR3, as DNA: TGTGCCTGGAGGGTAGGGTCTCCTGAAGCTTTCTTT.

The chain links TRBV7-9 to TRBJ2-5, with D tentatively TRBD1 (5 bases). CDR3 length equals 16 residues. The germline V gene encodes CDR1 SEHNR and CDR2 FQNEAQ (reference sequence). The V end lost 4 bases, the J end lost 5 bases, and 20 bases lay between the germline ends. The CDR3: CASSSNRFAGQETQYF. The CDR3 DNA follows: TGTGCCAGCAGCTCAAATAGGTTTGCAGGGCAGGAGACCCAGTACTTC.

This sequence joins TRBV20-1 and TRBJ2-7; tentatively, D is TRBD1 (7 bases). Trimming cost V 3 bases and J 2 bases, with 23 bases left between them. Germline CDR1 and CDR2: DFQATT and SNEGSKA (reference sequence). The CDR3 length is 17 residues. The CDR3 is CSASLRDRRLPTYEQYF. CDR3 bases: TGCAGTGCTAGTTTGCGGGACAGACGCCTTCCTACCTACGAGCAGTACTTC.

The chain employs TRBV28 and TRBJ2-7; 7 positions match TRBD1. Near its end, the DNA agrees better with TRBJ2-5, so the J call may be wrong. The germline V gene has CDR1 MDHEN and CDR2 SYDVKM. The CDR3 spans 18 residues. In DNA form, the CDR3 reads TGTGCCAGCAGTTCACAAACCGGGACAGAGGCATTTGAGGAGACCCAGTACTTC. Translated: CASSSQTGTEAFEETQYF.

The chain recombines TRBV5-6 with TRBJ2-1; perhaps TRBD2 as D (6 bases). This CDR3 is built from 17 residues. Trimming removed 1 base from V and 7 bases from J, with 21 bases in between. Germline V gene data show CDR1 as SGHDT and CDR2 as YYEEEE. The CDR3: CASSLRAPTLGGNEQFF. In DNA form, the CDR3 reads TGTGCCAGCAGCTTGAGGGCCCCTACCCTTGGGGGGAATGAGCAGTTCTTC.

This clonotype has just a few counts. CDR3 in amino acids: CASSDLRDRGHHGYTF. CDR3 DNA: TGTGCCAGCAGTGATCTCCGGGACAGGGGGCATCATGGCTACACCTTC. This rearrangement joins TRBV6-1 to TRBJ1-2; 12 bases are a match to TRBD1. The germline CDR1 and CDR2 sequences are MNHNS and SASEGT. This CDR3 spans 16 amino acids. V shed 3 bases and J 6 bases; nucleotides not matched to a gene: 8.